The clone carrying this TCR beta chain occurred many times. This entry is derived from a study of T cells in Graves' hyperthyroidism and ophthalmopathy. The CDR3 sequence is 14 residues long. V dropped 5 bases and J dropped 0 bases, with 12 bases sitting between them. Germline V gene data show CDR1 as SQVTM and CDR2 as ANQGSEA. Template material for amplifying TCR beta CDR3 regions consisted of RNA transcripts. In the first-round RT-PCR of the TCR CDR3, the HTBI primer set was used. TCRdb independently ran MiXCR on the multiplex PCR reads; one entry per CDR3 protein. This table has roughly 170,000 distinct CDR3 sequences, over 15% appearing once.

Sequenced sample: blood. This sequence was found in a woman aged 45-65 years with Graves' hyperthyroidism. The chain uses TRBV29-1 and TRBJ2-3, with D possibly matching TRBD2 (5 bases). CDR3 protein: CSVSKGVSTDTQYF. The CDR3 region has the DNA TGCAGCGTTTCCAAGGGAGTTAGCACAGATACGCAGTATTTT.